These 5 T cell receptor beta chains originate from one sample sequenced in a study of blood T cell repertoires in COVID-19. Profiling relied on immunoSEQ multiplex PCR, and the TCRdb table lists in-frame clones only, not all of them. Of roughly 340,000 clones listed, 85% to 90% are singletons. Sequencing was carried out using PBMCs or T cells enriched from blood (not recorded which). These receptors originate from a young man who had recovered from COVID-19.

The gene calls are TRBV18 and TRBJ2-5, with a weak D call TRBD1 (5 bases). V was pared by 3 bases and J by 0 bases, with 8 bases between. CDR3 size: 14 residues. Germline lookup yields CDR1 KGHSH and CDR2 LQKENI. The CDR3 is CASSPDSNQETQYF. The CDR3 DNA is TGTGCCAGCTCACCCGACAGTAACCAAGAGACCCAGTACTTC.

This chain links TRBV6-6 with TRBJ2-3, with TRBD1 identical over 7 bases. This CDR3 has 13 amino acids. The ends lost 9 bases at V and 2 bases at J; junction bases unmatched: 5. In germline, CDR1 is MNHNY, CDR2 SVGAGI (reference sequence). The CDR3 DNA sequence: TGTGCCAGTATGGGACAGTACACAGATACGCAGTATTTT. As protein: CASMGQYTDTQYF.

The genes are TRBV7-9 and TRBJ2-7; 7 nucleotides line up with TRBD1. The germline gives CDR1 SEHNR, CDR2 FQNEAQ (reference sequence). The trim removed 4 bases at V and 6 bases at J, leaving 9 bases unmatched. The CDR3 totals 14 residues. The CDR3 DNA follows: TGTGCCAGCAGCTCCGGACAGGCCTTCTTCGAGCAGTACTTC. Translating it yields CASSSGQAFFEQYF.

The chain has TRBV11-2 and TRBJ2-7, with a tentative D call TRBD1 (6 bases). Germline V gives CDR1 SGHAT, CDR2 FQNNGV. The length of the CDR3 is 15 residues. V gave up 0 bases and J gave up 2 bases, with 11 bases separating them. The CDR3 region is CASSLERTAAYEQYF. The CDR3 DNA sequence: TGTGCCAGCAGCTTAGAGCGGACAGCCGCCTACGAGCAGTACTTC.

The CDR3 DNA reads TGCGCCAGCAGCTTGACAGGACAGGGGGTAAACACCATATATTTT. It specifies CASSLTGQGVNTIYF. This chain uses TRBV5-1 with TRBJ1-3, with 10 bases matching TRBD1. Germline V gene sequence: CDR1 SGHRS, CDR2 YFSETQ. This CDR3 region has 15 residues. V lost 1 base and J lost 6; bases outside the gene matches: 4.